The clone carrying this TCR beta chain has at least ten counts. What it binds is unknown. For the unsorted libraries, 2 million PBMCs stored at -80 C served as input. 5'RACE with 10-nucleotide random UMIs produced the cDNA. MiXCR was run by TCRdb on the 5' RACE reads, yielding one entry per CDR3 protein. The sample yields 87,000 or so distinct CDR3 sequences, around 3.3% seen once. The source of the sample is a study of neurological immune-mediated disorders. The CDR3 loop spans 15 amino acids. Trimming took off 0 bases at V and 0 bases at J, with 8 bases between the two ends. Germline V gene data show CDR1 as MNHEY and CDR2 as SVGAGI. Notes on the study in general: It was HTLV-1-associated myelopathy that showed the most TCR clonal expansion, while multiple sclerosis showed the least, falling below healthy controls. A possible signature appeared as one related-CDR3 cluster, in which phylogenetic grouping placed the repertoires of 18 of 34 multiple sclerosis patients.

Sample: PBMCs. This chain joins TRBV6-5 and TRBJ2-5; D is ambiguous. The clonotype comes from a woman between 18 and 29 years old with multiple sclerosis. The CDR3 coding sequence is TGTGCCAGCAGTTACTCGTATGTGGACCAAGAGACCCAGTACTTC. Translation gives CASSYSYVDQETQYF.